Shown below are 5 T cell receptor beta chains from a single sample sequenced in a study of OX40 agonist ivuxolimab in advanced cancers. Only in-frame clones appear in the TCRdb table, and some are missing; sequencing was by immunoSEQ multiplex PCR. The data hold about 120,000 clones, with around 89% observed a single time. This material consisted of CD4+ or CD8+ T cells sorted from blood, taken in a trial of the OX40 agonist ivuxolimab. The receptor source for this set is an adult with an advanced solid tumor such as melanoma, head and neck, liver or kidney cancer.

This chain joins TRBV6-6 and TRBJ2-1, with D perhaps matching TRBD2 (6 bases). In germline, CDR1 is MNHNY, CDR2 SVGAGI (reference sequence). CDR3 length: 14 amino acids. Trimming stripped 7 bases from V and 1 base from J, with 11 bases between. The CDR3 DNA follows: TGTGCCAGCATATCCGGGGGTTCCTACAATGAGCAGTTCTTC. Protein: CASISGGSYNEQFF.

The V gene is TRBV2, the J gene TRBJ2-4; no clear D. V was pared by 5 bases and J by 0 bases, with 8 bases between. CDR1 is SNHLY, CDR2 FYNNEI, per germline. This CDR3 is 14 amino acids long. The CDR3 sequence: CASSTRLAKNIQYF. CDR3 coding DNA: TGTGCCAGCAGTACCCGACTAGCCAAAAACATTCAGTACTTC.

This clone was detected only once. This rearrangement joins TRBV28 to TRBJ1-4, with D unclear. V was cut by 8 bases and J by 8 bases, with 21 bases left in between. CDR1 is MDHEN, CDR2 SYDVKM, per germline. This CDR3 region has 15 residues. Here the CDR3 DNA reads TGTGCCAGCGCAGACCGGGCCCCACAATGGGAAAAACTGTTTTTT. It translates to CASADRAPQWEKLFF.

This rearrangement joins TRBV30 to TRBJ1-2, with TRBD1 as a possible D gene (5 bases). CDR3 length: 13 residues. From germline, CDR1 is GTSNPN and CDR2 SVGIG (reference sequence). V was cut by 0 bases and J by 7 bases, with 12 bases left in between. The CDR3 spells CAWSVRRVGGYTF. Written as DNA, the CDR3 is TGTGCCTGGAGTGTTCGCAGGGTAGGTGGCTACACCTTC.

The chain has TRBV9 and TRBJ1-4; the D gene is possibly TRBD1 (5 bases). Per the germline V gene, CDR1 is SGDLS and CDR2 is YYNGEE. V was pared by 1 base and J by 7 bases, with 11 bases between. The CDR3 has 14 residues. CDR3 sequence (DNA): TGTGCCAGCAGCGTAACGGGGCGCGGTGAAAAACTGTTTTTT. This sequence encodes CASSVTGRGEKLFF.